Here is one T cell receptor beta chain with its context. The CDR3 covers 12 residues. Germline CDR1 is MNHEY and CDR2 is SVGAGI. Losses at the gene ends were 9 bases for V and 7 bases for J; bases not matched to a gene: 5. Study members were between about 18 and 89 years old and lived in about two dozen US regions. In assigning cohorts, the study relied on participant-reported clinical history. This specimen belongs to a study of blood T cell repertoires in COVID-19. Looking at the study overall: Sites in the United States, Italy and Spain provided acute and convalescent COVID-19 samples.

Profiled with immunoSEQ multiplex PCR; TCRdb holds only in-frame clones, not every one. The sample lists approximately 260,000 clones; about 91% were seen once. The sample consisted of PBMCs or T cells enriched from blood (not recorded which). The chain is built from TRBV6-5 and TRBJ2-2; 7 bases line up with TRBD2. This receptor was obtained from a woman aged 40 to 50 with acute COVID-19. CDR3: CARGGFGGELFF. The CDR3 DNA is TGTGCCAGGGGAGGGTTCGGCGGGGAGCTGTTTTTT.